A selection of T cell receptor beta chains follows, all from one sample in a study of blood T cell repertoires in COVID-19. The repertoire was sequenced with immunoSEQ multiplex PCR; TCRdb's copy has only in-frame clones and lacks some. This table holds tens of thousands of clones, 86% found once. Sequenced sample: peripheral blood. The receptors come from a man aged 45-65 years with acute or convalescent COVID-19. CDR3s include the opening cysteine and the closing phenylalanine or tryptophan. The D gene is left open where the match is weak. Size values are once, few and many counts, or a class for expanded clones, and some rows have none.

>TRBD1|TRBJ1-1|TRBV5-1|NA
CASSLPPGQGNTEAFF
TGCGCCAGCAGCCTGCCACCGGGACAGGGGAACACTGAAGCTTTCTTT
>TRBD1|TRBJ1-6|TRBV5-1|NA
CASSTGTENSPLHF
TGCGCCAGCAGCACCGGGACAGAGAATTCACCCCTCCACTTT
>NA|TRBJ1-3|TRBV9|NA
CASSVMGTPASGNTIYF
TGTGCCAGCAGCGTTATGGGGACACCTGCCTCTGGAAACACCATATATTTT
>NA|TRBJ1-1|TRBV7-8|NA
CASSLYGDQAFF
TGTGCCAGCAGCTTATACGGGGATCAAGCTTTCTTT
>TRBD2|TRBJ2-2|TRBV13|NA
CASGHAAGLTGELFF
TGTGCCAGCGGACACGCAGCGGGACTCACCGGGGAGCTGTTTTTT
>NA|TRBJ1-5|TRBV6-6|few
CASSYEEGNQPQHF
TGTGCCAGCAGTTACGAGGAGGGCAATCAGCCCCAGCATTTT
>TRBD2|TRBJ2-1|TRBV13|NA
CAGSLEGTSYNEQFF
TGTGCCGGCAGCTTAGAAGGGACTAGCTACAATGAGCAGTTCTTC
>TRBD1|TRBJ2-3|TRBV10-3|NA
CAIRSRDRGIDTQYF
TGTGCCATCAGATCCCGGGACAGGGGGATAGATACGCAGTATTTT
>TRBD2|TRBJ2-1|TRBV6-1|NA
CASSEGQGGSYNEQFF
TGTGCCAGCAGTGAGGGCCAGGGAGGGTCCTACAATGAGCAGTTCTTC
>NA|TRBJ1-1|TRBV30|NA
CAGARMNTEAFF
TGTGCCGGAGCTCGGATGAACACTGAAGCTTTCTTT
>TRBD2|TRBJ2-1|TRBV5-4|NA
CASSFGTSGTYNEQFF
TGTGCCAGCAGCTTTGGGACTAGCGGGACCTACAATGAGCAGTTCTTC
>TRBD1|TRBJ2-1|TRBV4-1|NA
CASSRPGQQTYNEQFF
TGCGCCAGCAGCCGCCCGGGACAGCAGACTTACAATGAGCAGTTCTTC
>TRBD1|TRBJ1-5|TRBV29-1|NA
CSVTSGTGAGNQPQHF
TGCAGCGTCACCTCCGGGACAGGGGCGGGCAATCAGCCCCAGCATTTT
>NA|TRBJ2-5|TRBV28|NA
CASSLIGETQYF
TGTGCCAGCAGTCTTATCGGGGAGACCCAGTACTTC
>TRBD2|TRBJ2-1|TRBV5-4|NA
CASSKGTSGTVDEQFF
TGTGCCAGCAGCAAGGGGACTAGCGGGACTGTAGATGAGCAGTTCTTC
>TRBD1|TRBJ2-5|TRBV11-2|NA
CASSLEFTGQGDQETQYF
TGTGCCAGCAGCTTAGAATTTACGGGACAGGGAGACCAAGAGACCCAGTACTTC
>TRBD1|TRBJ2-2|TRBV27|NA
CASRPPRGRGLTGELFF
TGTGCCAGCAGACCCCCGAGGGGCAGGGGGCTCACCGGGGAGCTGTTTTTT
>NA|TRBJ2-1|TRBV2|NA
CASTSPLETEQPLRSSGQFF
TGTGCCAGCACCTCACCTCTCGAGACAGAACAACCGTTAAGGTCCTCAGGGCAGTTCTTC
>TRBD1|TRBJ1-3|TRBV3-1/TRBV3-2|NA
CASSPQGVNGNTIYF
TGTGCCAGCAGCCCACAGGGGGTTAATGGAAACACCATATATTTT
>TRBD1|TRBJ2-7|TRBV3-1/TRBV3-2|once
CASSQEGQEGGYEQYF
TGTGCCAGCAGCCAAGAGGGACAGGAGGGTGGCTACGAGCAGTACTTC
>TRBD1|TRBJ1-6|TRBV6-4|few
CASSPGQFSSPLHF
TGTGCCAGCAGTCCGGGACAGTTTTCTTCACCCCTCCACTTT
>TRBD2|TRBJ2-5|TRBV5-1|NA
CASSPGGTEQETQYF
TGCGCCAGCAGCCCGGGAGGGACGGAACAAGAGACCCAGTACTTC
>TRBD1|TRBJ1-4|TRBV30|NA
CAWSVQGEKLFF
TGTGCCTGGAGTGTACAGGGGGAAAAACTGTTTTTT
>TRBD2|TRBJ2-2|TRBV7-3|NA
CASKTGRDTGELFF
TGTGCCAGCAAGACCGGGAGGGACACCGGGGAGCTGTTTTTT
>NA|TRBJ1-4|TRBV6-5|NA
CASSYSLSGNEKLFF
TGTGCCAGCAGTTACTCGTTATCGGGTAATGAAAAACTGTTTTTT
>NA|TRBJ2-1|TRBV6-1|NA
CASSERRGYNEQFF
TGTGCCAGCAGTGAGCGGCGTGGGTACAATGAGCAGTTCTTC
>NA|TRBJ2-5|TRBV7-9|NA
CASSSLGETQYF
TGTGCCAGCAGCTCCCTGGGCGAGACCCAGTACTTC
>NA|TRBJ2-2|TRBV5-6|NA
CASSLYVTGELFF
TGTGCCAGCAGCTTGTATGTAACCGGGGAGCTGTTTTTT
>TRBD2|TRBJ2-1|TRBV28|few
CASSLETSGFRDEQFF
TGTGCCAGCAGTTTAGAGACTAGCGGGTTTCGGGATGAGCAGTTCTTC
>NA|TRBJ1-4|TRBV5-1|NA
CASSFPENEKLFF
TGCGCCAGCAGCTTCCCGGAGAATGAAAAACTGTTTTTT
>NA|TRBJ2-7|TRBV11-2|NA
CASRAGATYEQYF
TGTGCCAGCAGGGCGGGGGCTACCTACGAGCAGTACTTC
>NA|TRBJ1-3|TRBV30|NA
CAWRLAGTSSGNTIYF
TGTGCCTGGAGGCTTGCAGGGACTTCCTCTGGAAACACCATATATTTT
>TRBD1|TRBJ2-5|TRBV7-9|NA
CASSFGTGVDETQYF
TGTGCCAGCAGCTTCGGGACAGGGGTGGACGAGACCCAGTACTTC
>NA|TRBJ1-5|TRBV2|NA
CATQSVGDGNQPQHF
TGTGCCACCCAATCCGTGGGCGATGGCAATCAGCCCCAGCATTTT
>TRBD1|TRBJ2-7|TRBV29-1|NA
CSVQGAVYEQYF
TGCAGCGTTCAGGGGGCTGTCTACGAGCAGTACTTC
>NA|TRBJ2-1|TRBV24-1|medium-sized
CATSDRGPESYNEQFF
TGTGCCACCAGTGACAGGGGTCCCGAGTCCTACAATGAGCAGTTCTTC
>NA|TRBJ1-1|TRBV19|once
CASSLTANTEAFF
TGTGCCAGTAGCTTGACAGCGAACACTGAAGCTTTCTTT
>TRBD2|TRBJ2-5|TRBV15|NA
CATSSRITSGDLRTQYF
TGTGCCACCAGCAGCAGGATTACTAGCGGTGACCTTAGGACCCAGTACTTC
>TRBD1|TRBJ1-6|TRBV9|NA
CASSVGGTGGDSPLHF
TGTGCCAGCAGCGTAGGAGGGACAGGGGGCGATTCACCCCTCCACTTT
>NA|TRBJ1-2|TRBV6-4|few
CASTSNPGSLWGYTF
TGTGCCAGCACCTCCAACCCGGGGAGTCTATGGGGCTACACCTTC
>NA|TRBJ1-1|TRBV19|NA
CASRHIWGPGTEAFF
TGTGCCAGTAGACATATATGGGGCCCTGGCACTGAAGCTTTCTTT
>NA|TRBJ2-3|TRBV6-5|NA
CASSYHGADTQYF
TGTGCCAGCAGTTACCACGGGGCAGATACGCAGTATTTT
>NA|TRBJ2-7|TRBV19|NA
CASSIDSMGDFQQYF
TGTGCCAGTAGTATCGACTCGATGGGTGATTTCCAGCAGTACTTC
>TRBD1|TRBJ2-3|TRBV7-6|NA
CASSSQTGSDTQYF
TGTGCCAGCAGCTCCCAGACAGGGTCAGATACGCAGTATTTT
>NA|TRBJ2-6|TRBV18|NA
CASSPLAGAGANVLTF
TGTGCCAGCTCACCACTGGCAGGGGCTGGGGCCAACGTCCTGACTTTC
>NA|TRBJ2-7|TRBV27|NA
CASSFQRGTYEQYF
TGTGCCAGCAGTTTTCAACGGGGTACCTACGAGCAGTACTTC
>TRBD1|TRBJ2-5|TRBV5-1|few
CASSLRGQLETQYF
TGCGCCAGCAGCTTGCGGGGACAGCTAGAGACCCAGTACTTC
>NA|TRBJ2-2|TRBV5-5|once
CASSYSGLYTGELFF
TGTGCCAGCAGCTATTCGGGACTGTACACCGGGGAGCTGTTTTTT
>TRBD2|TRBJ2-3|TRBV28|NA
CASSLPLAGGPYTQYF
TGTGCCAGCAGTTTACCTCTAGCGGGAGGGCCATATACGCAGTATTTT
>TRBD1|TRBJ1-3|TRBV5-6|once
CASSPGQGARFAGNTIYF
TGTGCCAGCAGCCCCGGACAGGGGGCGCGCTTCGCTGGAAACACCATATATTTT
>NA|TRBJ2-1|TRBV2|NA
CASIGVSRGEQFF
TGTGCCAGCATCGGCGTCTCCCGAGGTGAGCAGTTCTTC
>NA|TRBJ1-1|TRBV9|NA
CASSHYEKFGEAFF
TGTGCCAGCAGCCACTACGAGAAGTTCGGGGAAGCTTTCTTT
>NA|TRBJ2-1|TRBV29-1|NA
CSVVTPPNNEQFF
TGCAGCGTGGTGACTCCGCCTAACAATGAGCAGTTCTTC
>TRBD1|TRBJ1-1|TRBV7-3|NA
CASSLTGDTEAFF
TGTGCCAGCAGTCTTACAGGGGACACTGAAGCTTTCTTT
>NA|TRBJ2-3|TRBV6-6|NA
CASSWDKPGTDTQYF
TGTGCCAGCAGTTGGGACAAACCGGGTACAGATACGCAGTATTTT
>NA|TRBJ1-5|TRBV27|once
CASSRHDSPGNQPQHF
TGTGCCAGCAGTCGCCACGACAGTCCAGGCAATCAGCCCCAGCATTTT
>TRBD1|TRBJ1-1|TRBV28|NA
CASSFYVGSDRPTEGFF
TGTGCCAGCAGTTTTTACGTTGGATCGGACAGGCCAACTGAGGGATTCTTT
>NA|TRBJ2-7|TRBV28|NA
CASKSPSVAAAYEQYF
TGTGCCAGCAAGTCCCCCTCCGTGGCAGCGGCCTACGAGCAGTACTTC
>NA|TRBJ2-7|TRBV27|NA
CASSRGAYEQYF
TGTGCCAGCAGCCGCGGGGCCTACGAGCAGTACTTC
>TRBD1|TRBJ1-5|TRBV10-1|NA
CASSPLDRGLDNQPQHF
TGCGCCAGCAGTCCCTTAGACAGGGGGCTAGACAATCAGCCCCAGCATTTT